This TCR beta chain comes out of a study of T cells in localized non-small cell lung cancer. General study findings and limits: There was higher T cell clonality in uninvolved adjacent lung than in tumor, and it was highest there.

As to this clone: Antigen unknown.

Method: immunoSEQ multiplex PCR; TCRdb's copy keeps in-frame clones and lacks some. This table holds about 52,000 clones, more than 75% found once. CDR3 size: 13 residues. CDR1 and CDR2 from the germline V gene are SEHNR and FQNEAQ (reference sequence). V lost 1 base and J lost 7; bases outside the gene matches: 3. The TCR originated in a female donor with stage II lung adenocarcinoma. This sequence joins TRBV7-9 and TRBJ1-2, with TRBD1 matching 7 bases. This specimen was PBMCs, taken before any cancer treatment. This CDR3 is CASSLEGALGYTF. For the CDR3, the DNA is TGTGCCAGCAGCTTAGAGGGGGCGCTTGGCTACACCTTC. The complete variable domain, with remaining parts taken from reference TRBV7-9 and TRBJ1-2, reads DTGVSQNPRHKITKRGQNVTFRCDPISEHNRLYWYRQTLGQGPEFLTYFQNEAQLEKSRLLSDRFSAERPKGSFSTLEIQRTEQGDSAMYLCASSLEGALGYTFGSGTRLTVV.